The clone carrying this TCR beta chain has more than one count but fewer than ten. CDR3 length: 15 amino acids. The V and J ends lost 1 base and 4 bases, in that order; junction bases with no gene match: 7. The germline CDR1 and CDR2 sequences are SGHKS and YYEKEE (reference sequence). The source of the sample is a study of blood T cells in healthy people across ages. The use of a sample-barcoded 5' primer and a J-beta primer mix characterized a second PCR of about 7 to 12 cycles. In TCRdb, the 5' RACE reads were re-called with MiXCR into one record per CDR3 protein. Here the sample spans about 1,500,000 distinct CDR3 sequences, 28% being singletons.

The receptor was isolated from a woman aged 25-40 years in good health. Material: blood. V usage is TRBV5-5 and J usage is TRBJ1-1; 7 nucleotides line up with TRBD1. The CDR3, as DNA: TGTGCCAGCAGCTTGTCTACAGGGGCGAGCACTGAAGCTTTCTTT. It specifies CASSLSTGASTEAFF.